This T cell receptor (beta chain) was captured by sequencing in a study of cytomegalovirus exposure and HLA in healthy donors. CDR1 is SNHLY, CDR2 FYNNEI, per germline. The V segment lost 6 bases and the J segment 4 bases; nucleotides outside the gene matches: 11. The CDR3 totals 16 residues. Method: immunoSEQ multiplex PCR; TCRdb's copy keeps in-frame clones and lacks some. This table holds over 150,000 clones, about 88% found once. The TCR comes from a man between 18 and 29 years old in good health and CMV-seropositive. The chain employs TRBV2 and TRBJ2-2, with TRBD2 matching over 7 bases. Input material: PBMCs. The CDR3 protein is CASRTGTTSSTGELFF. CDR3 coding DNA: TGTGCCAGCAGGACCGGGACTACCTCGAGCACCGGGGAGCTGTTTTTT. Together with reference TRBV2 and TRBJ2-2, the CDR3 gives the full variable domain: EPEVTQTPSHQVTQMGQEVILRCVPISNHLYFYWYRQILGQKVEFLVSFYNNEISEKSEIFDDQFSVERPDGSNFTLKIRSTKLEDSAMYFCASRTGTTSSTGELFFGEGSRLTVL.